The entry that follows covers one TCR beta chain sequence. Its target is not known. These data originate in a study of CD8+CD57+ T cells in acquired aplastic anemia. Whoever was chosen for sequencing had shown CD8+CD57+ cell expansion by flow cytometry. Researchers used genomic DNA as the template to profile TCR beta VDJ and CDR3. TCRdb itself ran the reads through MiXCR, one entry per CDR3 protein. The data contain about 180,000 distinct CDR3 sequences, roughly 65% of them singletons. Whole-study findings and limits: Sharing between patients and controls was observed for around 30 CD8+ CDR3 sequences.

Germline loops: CDR1 ENHRY, CDR2 SYGVKD. The CDR3 totals 12 residues. This clonotype was sampled from a human donor with aplastic anemia. The V gene is TRBV10-3, the J gene TRBJ2-1; either TRBD1 or TRBD2 may supply D (5 bases each). Judging by the DNA end, TRBJ2-5 fits better; the J call may be wrong. Sequencing used sorted CD4+, CD8+, or CD8+CD57+ T cells (not recorded which) from PBMCs. CDR3 loop: CASGRDEETQYF. The CDR3 bases are TGTGCCAGCGGCCGGGACGAAGAGACCCAGTACTTC.